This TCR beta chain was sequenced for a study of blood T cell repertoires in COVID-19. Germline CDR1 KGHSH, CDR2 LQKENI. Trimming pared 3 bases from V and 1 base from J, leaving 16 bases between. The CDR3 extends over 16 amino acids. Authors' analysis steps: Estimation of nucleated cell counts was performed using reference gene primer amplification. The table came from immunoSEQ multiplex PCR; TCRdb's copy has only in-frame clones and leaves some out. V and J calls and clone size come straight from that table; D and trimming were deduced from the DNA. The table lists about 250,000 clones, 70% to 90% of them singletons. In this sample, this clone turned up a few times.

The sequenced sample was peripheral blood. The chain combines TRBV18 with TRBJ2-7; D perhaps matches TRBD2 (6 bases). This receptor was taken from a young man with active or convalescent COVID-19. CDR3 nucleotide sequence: TGTGCCAGCTCACCTAACCAAGCGGGTTCTTCCTACGAGCAGTACTTC. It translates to CASSPNQAGSSYEQYF.